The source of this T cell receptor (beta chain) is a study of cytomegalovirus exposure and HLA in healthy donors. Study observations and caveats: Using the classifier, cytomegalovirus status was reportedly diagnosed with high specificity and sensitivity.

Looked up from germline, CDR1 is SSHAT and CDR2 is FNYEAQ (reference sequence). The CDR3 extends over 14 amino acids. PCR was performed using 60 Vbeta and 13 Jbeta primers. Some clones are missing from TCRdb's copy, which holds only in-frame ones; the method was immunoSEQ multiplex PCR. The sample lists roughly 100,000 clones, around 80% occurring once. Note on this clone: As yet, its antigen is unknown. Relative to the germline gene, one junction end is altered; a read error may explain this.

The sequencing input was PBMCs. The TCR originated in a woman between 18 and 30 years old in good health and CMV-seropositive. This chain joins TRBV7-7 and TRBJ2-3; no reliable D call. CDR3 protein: CASSPGPDTDTQYF. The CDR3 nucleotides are TGTGCTAGCAGCCCTGGGCCCGACACAGATACGCAGTATTTT.